The clone carrying this TCR beta chain was detected ten times or more. Antigen: not known. Germline is not matched at one junction end, which may reflect a read error. CDR1 and CDR2 (germline): SGHRS, YFSETQ. The CDR3 extends over 16 amino acids. TCR beta CDR3 region amplification was performed from RNA transcripts. When the TCR CDR3 underwent first-round RT-PCR, the HTBI primer set was used. TCRdb reprocessed the multiplex PCR reads with MiXCR, giving one entry per CDR3 protein. The data hold 500,000 to 650,000 distinct CDR3 sequences, with 12% to 15% observed a single time. The data are from a study of T cells in Graves' hyperthyroidism and ophthalmopathy. No ophthalmopathy progression within 18 months constituted stable Graves' hyperthyroidism. In making diagnoses, clinical symptoms, serum thyroxine and TRAb, thyroid ultrasound and orbital computed tomography were all used. Findings and caveats of the study: Blood shared most expanded thyroid clonotypes above 0.001.

The chain combines TRBV5-1 with TRBJ1-5; D may be TRBD1 (6 bases). This TCR derives from a woman aged 35 to 49 with Graves' hyperthyroidism. Sequencing was carried out using blood. CDR3 nucleotides: TGTGCCAGCAGCCTCGAGGGGGGGGGTAGCAATCAGCCCCAGCATTTT. Translated, it gives CASSLEGGGSNQPQHF.